This entry is about one T cell receptor beta chain. These data come from a study of blood T cell repertoires in COVID-19. The wider study: Samples of COVID-19 (acute and convalescent) were obtained from the United States, Italy and Spain. PBMCs, B-cell-depleted T cells, or T cells provided the cDNA or gDNA that made up the material.

The V end lost 4 bases, the J end lost 1 base, and 7 bases lay between the germline ends. There are 13 residues in the CDR3. CDR1 is SEHNR and CDR2 is FQNEAQ in the germline V gene (reference sequence). As processed by the authors: Amplification of reference gene primers provided the estimated nucleated cell counts. The table came from immunoSEQ multiplex PCR; TCRdb's copy has only in-frame clones and leaves some out. V and J calls and clone size follow that table, whereas D and trimming were derived from the DNA. The sample includes 21,000 or so clones, roughly 90% of them seen just once. The rearrangement joins TRBV7-9 to TRBJ1-1, with D perhaps matching TRBD1 (5 bases). The sample was peripheral blood. The receptor was derived from a human donor in a cohort sampled during active COVID-19. The donor label of this sample is uncertain. CDR3 nucleotides: TGTGCCAGCAGCTGGACACAGAACACTGAAGCTTTCTTT. Translation gives CASSWTQNTEAFF.